The 18 T cell receptor beta chains below were found in one sample sequenced in a study of blood T cell repertoires in COVID-19. Repertoires were generated with immunoSEQ multiplex PCR, while TCRdb's copy carries only in-frame clones and drops some. The sample records 150,000 to 200,000 clones, more than 75% being singletons. The sequenced material came from peripheral blood. The source of these receptors is a woman in her 70s with COVID-19, enrolled during active disease.

The CDR3 DNA reads as TGTGCCAGCAGCTTAGTCGGGTTATCCTACGAGCAGTACTTC. Encoded protein: CASSLVGLSYEQYF. The rearrangement links TRBV11-1 to TRBJ2-7; D is unclear. Germline V CDR1 and CDR2: SGHAT, FQDESV (reference sequence). Trimming removed 1 base from V and 1 base from J, with 8 bases in between. There are 14 residues in the CDR3.

CDR3 bases: TGTGCCAGCAGTTTTGAGAGAAATTCACCCCTCCACTTT. Protein product: CASSFERNSPLHF. This chain connects TRBV27 to TRBJ1-6; D is uncertain. Germline V gene lookup returns CDR1 MNHEY and CDR2 SMNVEV (reference sequence). The CDR3 consists of 13 residues. V lost 3 bases, J lost 7 bases, and 7 bases lay in between.

This clone was seen only once. The chain has TRBV5-4 and TRBJ2-7, with TRBD1 identical over 11 bases. The CDR3 loop spans 15 amino acids. V lost 7 bases and J lost 3; bases outside the gene matches: 9. CDR1 is SGHNT, CDR2 YYREEE, per germline (reference sequence). The CDR3 region has the DNA TGTGCCAGCTCCGGACAGGGGGCGGCCGACTACGAGCAGTACTTC. Translating gives CASSGQGAADYEQYF.

The rearrangement uses TRBV30 and TRBJ2-7; possible D gene TRBD1, 6 bases. Germline lookup yields CDR1 GTSNPN and CDR2 SVGIG (reference sequence). The V end lost 2 bases, the J end lost 1 base, and 18 bases lay between the germline ends. This CDR3 comprises 16 residues. CDR3 in amino acids: CAWSPPDRPPSYEQYF. CDR3 DNA sequence: TGTGCCTGGAGTCCGCCGGACAGACCACCATCCTACGAGCAGTACTTC.

The sample holds one count of this clone. This chain connects TRBV5-1 to TRBJ1-4; 9 bases line up with TRBD1. The V segment lost 4 bases and the J segment 4 bases; nucleotides outside the gene matches: 5. The CDR3 is 15 amino acids. Per the germline V gene, CDR1 is SGHRS and CDR2 is YFSETQ. CDR3 DNA: TGCGCCAGCAGCGGACTGACAGGGGGTAATGAAAAACTGTTTTTT. Amino acid sequence: CASSGLTGGNEKLFF.

This clone was found once. V and J are TRBV5-1 and TRBJ2-1; 10 bases map to TRBD2. Germline lookup yields CDR1 SGHRS and CDR2 YFSETQ. Trimming removed 2 bases from V and 7 bases from J; junction bases left unmatched: 6. The CDR3 has 15 residues. The CDR3 coding sequence is TGCGCCAGCAGCTTAGCGGGGGGGAATTTTAATGAGCAGTTCTTC. Protein sequence: CASSLAGGNFNEQFF.

The V gene is TRBV5-4, the J gene TRBJ2-2, with 7 bases fitting TRBD1. Unmatched junction bases numbered 7, after V lost 2 bases and J lost 3 bases. The germline V gene has CDR1 SGHNT and CDR2 YYREEE (reference sequence). The CDR3 is 16 amino acids. The CDR3 DNA is TGTGCCAGCAGCTTCCGAGGGGGCGCGGACACCGGGGAGCTGTTTTTT. It specifies CASSFRGGADTGELFF.

This sequence joins TRBV28 and TRBJ1-2; D is possibly TRBD1 (6 bases). Germline V lookup: CDR1 MDHEN, CDR2 SYDVKM. V was clipped by 8 bases and J by 3 bases, with 10 bases between them. This CDR3 contains 12 residues. DNA of the CDR3: TGTGCCAGCGGGTACAGGGACTATGGCTACACCTTC. It codes for CASGYRDYGYTF.

The chain combines TRBV7-8 with TRBJ1-2; D might be TRBD1 (6 bases). Germline CDR1 SGHVS, CDR2 FQNEAQ. Trimming removed 2 bases at V and 6 bases at J, with 13 bases between. The CDR3 has 14 amino acids. The CDR3 loop reads CASSLSGQPNGYTF. CDR3 nucleotides: TGTGCCAGCAGCTTATCCGGACAGCCCAATGGCTACACCTTC.

The V gene is TRBV30, the J gene TRBJ1-6; the match to TRBD1 covers 10 bases. This CDR3 spans 17 amino acids. The trim removed 5 bases at V and 10 bases at J, leaving 17 bases unmatched. Germline CDR1 and CDR2: GTSNPN and SVGIG (reference sequence). CDR3 sequence (DNA): TGTGCCTGGCGCGCAAGACAGGGGGCCACCGGCGGCTCACCCCTCCACTTT. Protein sequence: CAWRARQGATGGSPLHF.

The rearrangement uses TRBV28 and TRBJ1-1; D uncertain. The CDR3 contains 16 residues. Germline values: CDR1 MDHEN, CDR2 SYDVKM. V was clipped by 5 bases and J by 2 bases, with 18 bases between them. Here the CDR3 DNA reads TGTGCCAGCAGTACTTTCCTCCGGAGGACCAACACTGAAGCTTTCTTT. Translated: CASSTFLRRTNTEAFF.

This clone appeared a few times. The rearrangement joins TRBV5-1 to TRBJ2-5; TRBD2 matches 7 bases. Germline V CDR1 and CDR2: SGHRS, YFSETQ. There are 16 residues in the CDR3. The ends lost 0 bases at V and 4 bases at J; junction bases unmatched: 9. The CDR3 spells CASSLGGLPGGETQYF. The CDR3 DNA follows: TGCGCCAGCAGCTTGGGTGGCCTACCGGGAGGAGAGACCCAGTACTTC.

In DNA form, the CDR3 reads TGTGCCTACAGCCTATCCGATAACACTGAAGCTTTCTTT. Protein sequence: CAYSLSDNTEAFF. The genes are TRBV10-3 and TRBJ1-1; no definite D call. From germline, CDR1 is ENHRY and CDR2 SYGVKD. This CDR3 is 13 amino acids long. V lost 11 bases and J 2 bases, leaving 15 bases between the germline ends.

The chain couples TRBV7-8 to TRBJ1-1; D not resolved. This CDR3 is 15 amino acids long. CDR1 and CDR2 (germline): SGHVS, FQNEAQ. With 5 bases removed from V and 2 bases from J, the gap between germline ends came to 15 bases. CDR3 DNA sequence: TGTGCCAGCAGCCATGCACAATCCCGTAACACTGAAGCTTTCTTT. Translated, it gives CASSHAQSRNTEAFF.

The rearrangement links TRBV5-1 to TRBJ2-7; 9 bases align to TRBD1. Germline assignment: CDR1 SGHRS and CDR2 YFSETQ. J was trimmed by 4 bases and V by 4 bases; bases with no gene match: 12. The CDR3 has 16 residues. The CDR3 coding sequence is TGCGCCAGCAGCCCTACCGGGACAGGGAGTTTGTACGAGCAGTACTTC. This encodes CASSPTGTGSLYEQYF.

V and J are TRBV29-1 and TRBJ1-5; D uncertain. This CDR3 spans 13 amino acids. V was cut by 2 bases and J by 3 bases, with 8 bases left in between. The germline V gene has CDR1 SQVTM and CDR2 ANQGSEA. CDR3 nucleotides: TGCAGCGTTGAATGGTCAGACAATCAGCCCCAGCATTTT. It codes for CSVEWSDNQPQHF.

The chain carries TRBV19 and TRBJ1-6, with 11 bases that match TRBD1. Per germline, CDR1 LNHDA and CDR2 SQIVND (reference sequence). This CDR3 has 15 residues. The V and J ends lost 4 bases and 6 bases, in that order; junction bases with no gene match: 2. The CDR3 is CASSRGTGGNSPLHF. The CDR3 coding sequence is TGTGCCAGTAGTAGGGGGACAGGGGGTAATTCACCCCTCCACTTT.

About this clone: Additional DNA sequences in this sample encode the identical CDR3. The chain is built from TRBV28 and TRBJ1-2, with a weak D call TRBD1 (5 bases). The germline V gene has CDR1 MDHEN and CDR2 SYDVKM. CDR3 length: 13 amino acids. The germline V and J ends were trimmed by 5 bases and 5 bases, with 12 bases remaining between them. In DNA form, the CDR3 reads TGTGCCAGCAGTCCGGGGGGAGGGTATGGCTACACCTTC. This sequence encodes CASSPGGGYGYTF.